This T cell receptor (beta chain) was identified during a study of shared clonotypes between healthy human individuals. The CDR3 runs to 13 residues. The J segment lost 12 bases and the V segment lost 2 bases, leaving 8 bases of the junction unmatched. The germline V gene has CDR1 MNHEY and CDR2 SVGAGI. Sequencing used immunoSEQ multiplex PCR; TCRdb keeps in-frame clones, though not all of them. The data hold around 750,000 clones, with around 67% observed a single time. This sequence originates from a woman aged 25 to 39 in good health. The chain uses TRBV6-5 and TRBJ2-7; 9 nucleotides match TRBD2. The specimen sequenced was memory CD4+ T cells sorted from blood. The subset: CD45RA-negative fraction. In DNA, the CDR3 is TGTGCCAGCAGTTACCAGACTAGCGGACCCCTGTACTTC. This encodes CASSYQTSGPLYF.